This T cell receptor beta chain appears in the sequencing data of a study of blood T cell repertoires in COVID-19. Assay used: immunoSEQ multiplex PCR; TCRdb lists only in-frame clones, some missing. Of about 130,000 clones listed, about four fifths are singletons. The CDR3 has 13 amino acids. CDR1 SQVTM and CDR2 ANQGSEA come from the germline V gene. Sequenced: peripheral blood. The chain carries TRBV29-1 and TRBJ2-5; 7 bases align to TRBD1. The clonotype originates from a man in his forties or fifties with active or convalescent COVID-19. The CDR3 nucleotides read TGCAGTGTCTGGGACAGTCTTCAAGAGACCCAGTACTTC. Protein product: CSVWDSLQETQYF.